These 8 T cell receptor beta chains were sequenced from one sample in a study of identifying expanded T cells in peripheral blood. Repertoires were generated with immunoSEQ multiplex PCR, while TCRdb's copy carries only in-frame clones and drops some. This repertoire shows about 90,000 clones, 85% found once; its top ten account for around 4.3%. Sequencing was done on a sample of blood. The receptors derive from a person aged 18 to 69 in good health.

The J gene is TRBJ1-1, the V gene TRBV7-2, with D perhaps TRBD1 (6 bases). The CDR3 length is 14 residues. Germline CDR1 reads SGHTA; CDR2 reads FQGNSA. The V end lost 3 bases, the J end lost 4 bases, and 12 bases lay between the germline ends. DNA of the CDR3: TGTGCCAGCAGCTTTGTCGGGGGCCCCACTGAAGCTTTCTTT. It specifies CASSFVGGPTEAFF.

The chain employs TRBV5-6 and TRBJ1-6, with a possible D match to TRBD1 (6 bases). Germline CDR1 is SGHDT and CDR2 is YYEEEE. Trimming took off 0 bases at V and 0 bases at J, with 10 bases between the two ends. The CDR3 covers 17 residues. This CDR3 is CASSLEGGSSYNSPLHF. The DNA for the CDR3 is TGTGCCAGCAGCTTGGAGGGGGGGAGCTCCTATAATTCACCCCTCCACTTT.

The CDR3 reads CASTYRYSYNEQFF. The CDR3 region has the DNA TGTGCCAGCACATACAGGTACTCCTACAATGAGCAGTTCTTC. The chain joins TRBV2 to TRBJ2-1; TRBD1 is a possible D gene (5 bases). Germline V gene sequence: CDR1 SNHLY, CDR2 FYNNEI. This CDR3 has 14 residues. V lost 7 bases, J lost 0 bases, and 10 bases lay in between. The whole variable domain, filled in from reference TRBV2 and TRBJ2-1, reads EPEVTQTPSHQVTQMGQEVILRCVPISNHLYFYWYRQILGQKVEFLVSFYNNEISEKSEIFDDQFSVERPDGSNFTLKIRSTKLEDSAMYFCASTYRYSYNEQFFGPGTRLTVL.

V usage is TRBV5-1 and J usage is TRBJ2-1; 15 bases agree with TRBD2. Germline loops: CDR1 SGHRS, CDR2 YFSETQ. CDR3 length equals 19 residues. V was pared by 4 bases and J by 4 bases, with 12 bases of the junction left unmatched. In DNA form, the CDR3 reads TGCGCCAGCAGCGAGGGACTAGCGGGGGGTCCTACTCTATACAATGAGCAGTTCTTC. It translates to CASSEGLAGGPTLYNEQFF.

J is TRBJ1-2 and V is TRBV6-5; D call uncertain. The CDR3 runs 13 residues. V was shortened by 0 bases and J by 7 bases, with 9 bases between the two germline ends. Germline CDR1 reads MNHEY; CDR2 reads SVGAGI. In DNA, the CDR3 is TGTGCCAGCAGTTACTCGAGGCACTTTGGCTACACCTTC. Encoded protein: CASSYSRHFGYTF.

The chain recombines TRBV9 with TRBJ2-3; TRBD2 matches 7 bases. There are 15 residues in the CDR3. Germline lookup yields CDR1 SGDLS and CDR2 YYNGEE. With V trimmed by 7 bases and J by 2 bases, 10 bases remained unmatched. The CDR3 spells CASSMSGAYTDTQYF. CDR3 in DNA: TGTGCCAGCTCTATGAGCGGGGCTTACACAGATACGCAGTATTTT.

This chain uses TRBV6-5 with TRBJ1-2; 8 bases map to TRBD1. After removal of 0 bases from V and 8 bases from J, the junction contained 8 bases not matched to a gene. Germline values: CDR1 MNHEY, CDR2 SVGAGI. The length of the CDR3 is 15 residues. CDR3 sequence (DNA): TGTGCCAGCAGTTACTCAAGGGACAGGAGCCGGGGCTACACCTTC. This gives the protein CASSYSRDRSRGYTF.

V usage is TRBV9 and J usage is TRBJ2-7; 7 nucleotides align to TRBD1. Trimming at V came to 4 bases and at J to 4 bases, leaving 11 bases not matched to a gene. CDR1 and CDR2 (germline): SGDLS, YYNGEE. The CDR3 totals 15 residues. The CDR3, as DNA: TGTGCCAGCAGCCCCCAGGGGGTTGGGGTTTACGAGCAGTACTTC. This translates into CASSPQGVGVYEQYF.